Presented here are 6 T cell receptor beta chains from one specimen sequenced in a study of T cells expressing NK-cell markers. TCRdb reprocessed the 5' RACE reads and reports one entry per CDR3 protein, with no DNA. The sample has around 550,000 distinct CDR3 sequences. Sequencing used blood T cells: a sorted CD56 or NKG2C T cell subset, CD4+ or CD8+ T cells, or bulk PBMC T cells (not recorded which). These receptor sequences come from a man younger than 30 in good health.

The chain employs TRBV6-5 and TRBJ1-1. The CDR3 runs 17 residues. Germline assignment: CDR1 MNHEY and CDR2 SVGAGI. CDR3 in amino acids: CASSYSIYSLGNSEAFF.

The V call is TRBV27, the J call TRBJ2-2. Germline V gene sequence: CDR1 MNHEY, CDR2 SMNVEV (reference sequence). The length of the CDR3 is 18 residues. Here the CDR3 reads CASSFSRDVYANTGELFF.

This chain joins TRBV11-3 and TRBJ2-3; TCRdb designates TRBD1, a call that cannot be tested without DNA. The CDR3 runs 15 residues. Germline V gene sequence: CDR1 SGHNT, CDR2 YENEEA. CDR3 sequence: CASSLDPGATDTQYF.

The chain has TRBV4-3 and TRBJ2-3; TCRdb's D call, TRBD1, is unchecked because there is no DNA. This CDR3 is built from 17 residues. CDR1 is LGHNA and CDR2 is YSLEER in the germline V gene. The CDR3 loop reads CASSQDQGRGSTDTQYF.

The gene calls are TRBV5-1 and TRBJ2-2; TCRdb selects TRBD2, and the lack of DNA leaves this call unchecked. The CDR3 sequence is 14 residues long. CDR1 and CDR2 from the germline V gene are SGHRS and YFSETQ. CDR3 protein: CASSPSVDTGELFF.

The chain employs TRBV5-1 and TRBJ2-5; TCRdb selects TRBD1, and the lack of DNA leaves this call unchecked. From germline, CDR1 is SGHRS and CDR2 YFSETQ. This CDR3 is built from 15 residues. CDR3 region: CASSPGSTSQETQYF.